A few counts support the clone carrying this T cell receptor (beta chain). V lost 6 bases and J 9 bases, leaving 11 bases between the germline ends. The CDR3 extends over 12 amino acids. Germline V gene lookup returns CDR1 KGHDR and CDR2 SFDVKD. Out of unsorted whole blood came the blood RNA, and germline DNA was extracted as well. Production of TCR beta cDNA used 400 to 650 ng total RNA together with a constant-region primer. Three nested multiplex PCR rounds, a slightly modified ARM-PCR, produced the libraries for TCR beta. Each of the first two PCR rounds ran nine to ten cycles with TRBV1-TRBV30 forward and C-beta reverse primers. In TCRdb, the multiplex PCR reads were re-called with MiXCR into one record per CDR3 protein. The sample carries over 250,000 distinct CDR3 sequences, almost 60% recorded once. This specimen belongs to a study of tumor-infiltrating lymphocytes in primary liver carcinoma.

V gene TRBV24-1 combines with J gene TRBJ2-1; tentative D call: TRBD1 (7 bases). Sequences were obtained from peripheral blood. This TCR was recovered from a woman in her thirties with primary liver carcinoma and hepatitis B virus infection. The CDR3 reads CATSQGGGEQFF. CDR3 nucleotides: TGTGCCACCAGTCAGGGGGGCGGTGAGCAGTTCTTC.